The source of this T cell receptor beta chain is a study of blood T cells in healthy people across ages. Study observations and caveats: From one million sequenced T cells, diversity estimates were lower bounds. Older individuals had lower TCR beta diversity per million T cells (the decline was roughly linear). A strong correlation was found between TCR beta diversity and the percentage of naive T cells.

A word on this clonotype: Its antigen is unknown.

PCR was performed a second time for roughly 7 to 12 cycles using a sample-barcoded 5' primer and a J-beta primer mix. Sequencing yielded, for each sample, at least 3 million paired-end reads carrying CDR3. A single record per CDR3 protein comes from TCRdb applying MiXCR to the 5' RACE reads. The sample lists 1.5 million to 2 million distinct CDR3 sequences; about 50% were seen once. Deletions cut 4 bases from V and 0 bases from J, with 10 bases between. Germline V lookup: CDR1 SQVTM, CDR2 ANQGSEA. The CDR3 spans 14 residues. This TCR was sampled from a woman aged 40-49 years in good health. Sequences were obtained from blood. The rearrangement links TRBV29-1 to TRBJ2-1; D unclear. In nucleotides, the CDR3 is TGCAGCGTTGGTCCCGTGAGCTCCTACAATGAGCAGTTCTTC. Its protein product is CSVGPVSSYNEQFF.